These T cell receptor beta chains were read from a single sample in a study of CD8+ T cells in alopecia areata. Sequencing used immunoSEQ multiplex PCR; TCRdb keeps in-frame clones, though not all of them. The sample records some 120,000 clones, 61% being singletons. Here the sequenced sample was CD4+ T cells sorted from blood, taken at week 4, from a patient treated with tofacitinib. These receptors came from a human donor with alopecia areata. Each CDR3 is given with its conserved first and last residue. Fields, in order: clone size, V gene, J gene, D gene, CDR3 protein, CDR3 DNA. D genes are given only for firm matches. The size entry is marked missing in some rows and otherwise reads once, few, many or a size class.

>-|TRBV29-1|TRBJ2-2|-
CSVAARGSPGELFF
TGCAGCGTTGCGGCGAGGGGGTCGCCCGGGGAGCTGTTTTTT
>once|TRBV4-3|TRBJ1-6|-
CASSQETRNSPLHF
TGCGCCAGCAGCCAAGAGACCCGGAATTCACCCCTCCACTTT
>-|TRBV19|TRBJ2-1|TRBD1
CASSPGTAYNEQFF
TGTGCCAGTAGTCCCGGGACAGCCTACAATGAGCAGTTCTTC
>-|TRBV4-1|TRBJ2-3|TRBD2
CASKEGGGEEDTQYF
TGCGCCAGCAAGGAAGGCGGGGGGGAGGAAGATACGCAGTATTTT
>-|TRBV29-1|TRBJ2-5|-
CSVDGVDETQYF
TGCAGCGTGGACGGTGTGGACGAGACCCAGTACTTC
>-|TRBV18|TRBJ2-4|TRBD1
CASSPSTGAIAKNIQYF
TGTGCCAGCTCACCGAGCACAGGGGCCATAGCCAAAAACATTCAGTACTTC
>many|TRBV6-6|TRBJ2-4|TRBD2
CASSYLSAGTKNIQYF
TGTGCCAGCAGTTACCTGTCAGCGGGGACCAAAAACATTCAGTACTTC
>once|TRBV25-1|TRBJ2-7|-
CASSLLDGTAEQYF
TGTGCCAGCAGTCTGCTGGACGGGACCGCCGAGCAGTACTTC
>-|TRBV28|TRBJ2-7|-
CASSLRTFTYEQYF
TGTGCCAGCAGTTTAAGGACCTTTACCTACGAGCAGTACTTC
>-|TRBV29-1|TRBJ1-2|-
CSALRRGSYTF
TGCAGCGCCCTAAGACGGGGATCCTACACCTTC
>-|TRBV7-2|TRBJ2-7|-
CASSLSAYEQYF
TGTGCCAGCAGCTTAAGTGCCTACGAGCAGTACTTC
>-|TRBV4-2|TRBJ2-3|TRBD2
CASSQGSGGTDTQYF
TGTGCCAGCAGCCAAGGGAGCGGGGGCACAGATACGCAGTATTTT
>-|TRBV29-1|TRBJ2-1|-
CSVGGASYNEQFF
TGCAGCGTTGGCGGGGCCTCCTACAATGAGCAGTTCTTC
>once|TRBV5-1|TRBJ2-1|-
CASSLSGTGNNEQFF
TGCGCCAGCAGCTTGTCTGGGACGGGGAACAATGAGCAGTTCTTC
>-|TRBV10-3|TRBJ1-2|-
CAITSFDQGIGGYTF
TGTGCCATCACCTCCTTTGATCAGGGAATCGGTGGCTACACCTTC
>-|TRBV25-1|TRBJ2-6|-
CASSEPGANVLTF
TGTGCCAGCAGTGAGCCTGGGGCCAACGTCCTGACTTTC
>-|TRBV2|TRBJ2-1|TRBD2
CASSVRTSGRTIEQFF
TGTGCCAGCAGCGTCAGGACTAGCGGGAGGACCATTGAGCAGTTCTTC
>-|TRBV27|TRBJ1-1|-
CASSLIGMNTEAFF
TGTGCCAGCAGTTTAATTGGGATGAACACTGAAGCTTTCTTT
>-|TRBV27|TRBJ1-2|TRBD1
CASSQGQGWGYTF
TGTGCCAGCAGTCAGGGACAGGGTTGGGGCTACACCTTC
>-|TRBV29-1|TRBJ2-7|-
CSVLEYEQYF
TGCAGCGTTCTGGAATACGAGCAGTACTTC
>few|TRBV28|TRBJ2-6|-
CASSSTGFSGANVLTF
TGTGCCAGCAGTTCAACAGGGTTCTCGGGGGCCAACGTCCTGACTTTC
>-|TRBV27|TRBJ1-2|-
CASSSLTSITGGAYGYTF
TGTGCCAGCAGTTCACTAACCTCTATCACAGGAGGAGCTTATGGCTACACCTTC
>few|TRBV2|TRBJ2-7|TRBD1
CASSYFQGAHEQYF
TGTGCCAGCAGTTACTTCCAGGGGGCCCACGAGCAGTACTTC
>-|TRBV5-4|TRBJ2-7|-
CASSFEPAREQYF
TGTGCCAGCAGCTTCGAACCCGCCCGGGAGCAGTACTTC
>-|TRBV30|TRBJ2-1|-
CAWSVPSPSYNEQFF
TGTGCCTGGAGTGTACCTAGCCCTTCCTACAATGAGCAGTTCTTC
>-|TRBV4-3|TRBJ2-1|-
CASSQDRGPYNEQFF
TGCGCCAGCAGCCAAGACAGGGGACCCTACAATGAGCAGTTCTTC
>-|TRBV4-1|TRBJ2-5|TRBD1
CASSQRDRGASETQYF
TGCGCCAGCAGCCAGAGGGACAGGGGGGCTTCGGAGACCCAGTACTTC
>-|TRBV11-1|TRBJ2-7|-
CASSSPVGDPRFQEQYF
TGTGCCAGCAGCTCCCCCGTGGGGGACCCCCGTTTTCAAGAGCAGTACTTC
>-|TRBV4-1|TRBJ2-7|TRBD1
CASSPGTGDYYEQYF
TGCGCCAGCAGCCCCGGGACAGGGGATTACTACGAGCAGTACTTC
>-|TRBV30|TRBJ1-2|TRBD1
CAWSVGGTDYGYTF
TGTGCCTGGAGTGTGGGTGGGACAGACTATGGCTACACCTTC